This T cell receptor beta chain was identified during a study of follicular helper T cells after annual influenza vaccination. General study findings and limits: ICOS-CD38- cTfh most often held earlier Day 7 ICOS+CD38+ clones. Plasmablast frequency change correlated with clonality change in ICOS+CD38+ cTfh. Recurrent ICOS+CD38+ cTfh clonotypes included tetramer and AIM influenza-specific ones.

Assay used: immunoSEQ multiplex PCR; TCRdb lists only in-frame clones, some missing. The sample has 4,000 to 5,500 clones, about 83% seen once. Time point: 2015-2016 season, 7 days after influenza vaccination. With respect to this clone: Its antigen is as yet unknown.

This sample comprised CXCR5+ CD38- circulating T follicular helper cells from blood, obtained 7 days after influenza vaccination. Subset indicated: circulating Tfh, non-naive CD4+CXCR5+PD-1+ (ICOS+CD38+ or ICOS-CD38-). The TCR was taken from an adult who received the influenza vaccine.

The CDR3 region has the DNA TGTGCCAGCAGCTTGGTAGCGGGGGGGAAAGAGACCCAGTACTTC. This codes for CASSLVAGGKETQYF. The chain employs TRBV5-4 and TRBJ2-5; TRBD2 aligns across 11 bases. The CDR3 is made up of 15 amino acids. The trim removed 0 bases at V and 3 bases at J, leaving 1 base unmatched. CDR1 SGHNT and CDR2 YYREEE come from the germline V gene (reference sequence). The full variable domain, rest sourced from reference TRBV5-4 and TRBJ2-5, is ETGVTQSPTHLIKTRGQQVTLRCSSQSGHNTVSWYQQALGQGPQFIFQYYREEENGRGNFPPRFSGLQFPNYSSELNVNALELDDSALYLCASSLVAGGKETQYFGPGTRLLVL.